The T cell receptor beta chain described here comes from a study of blood T cell repertoires in COVID-19. Across the study: Samples of COVID-19 (acute and convalescent) were obtained from the United States, Italy and Spain. T cells, B-cell-depleted T cells, or PBMCs supplied cDNA or gDNA.

The authors' processing: Estimation of nucleated cell counts was performed using reference gene primer amplification. The protocol was immunoSEQ multiplex PCR, while the TCRdb copy is restricted to in-frame clones and leaves out a portion. The D gene and trimming were derived from the DNA, and the V and J assignments and clone size from that table. The sample consists of 180,000 or so clones, about 83% of them appearing once. From germline, CDR1 is SGHTA and CDR2 FQGNSA. V shed 5 bases and J shed 5 bases, with 13 bases lying between them. The CDR3 is 13 residues long. The receptor was derived from a middle-aged man who had recovered from COVID-19. The specimen was peripheral blood. The chain is built from TRBV7-2 and TRBJ2-7; D is perhaps TRBD1 (5 bases). CDR3: CASSREGVDEQYF. CDR3 DNA: TGTGCCAGCAGCCGAGAAGGGGTCGACGAGCAGTACTTC.